The present TCR beta chain was sequenced within a study of cytomegalovirus exposure and HLA in healthy donors. Notes on the study in general: The number of N-insertions in an Asian-associated ancestry cluster was reportedly below the approximately 700-donor mean in a later analysis. Later analysis showed most CMV-associated TCR beta chains appearing HLA-restricted.

13 Jbeta primers and 60 Vbeta primers were used for the PCR. Per the original data handling: A later analysis counted around 74 million unique TCR beta chains, some 12 million shared. Only in-frame clones appear in the TCRdb table, and some are missing; sequencing was by immunoSEQ multiplex PCR. V and J calls and clone size are copied from that table; D and trimming were computed from the DNA. The data hold 150,000 to 200,000 clones, with roughly three quarters observed a single time. This CDR3 comprises 15 residues. Deletions cut 3 bases from V and 2 bases from J, with 13 bases between. In germline, CDR1 is MNHEY, CDR2 SMNVEV (reference sequence). A word on this clone: What it binds is unknown.

This TCR was sampled from a woman between 50 and 59 years old in good health and CMV-seronegative. J is TRBJ1-2 and V is TRBV27, with unresolved D. Sequencing used PBMCs. The CDR3 DNA sequence: TGTGCCAGCAGTTTCGGAGGGATCGGAAACTATGGCTACACCTTC. Residues: CASSFGGIGNYGYTF.